The rows below give T cell receptor beta chains drawn from one sample of a study of response to subunit inactivated influenza vaccine. TCRdb re-called the RT-PCR reads through MiXCR, storing one row per CDR3 protein. In the table there are around 750,000 distinct CDR3 sequences, 20% to 25% of which are singletons. Source: PBMCs from blood, taken 5 days after vaccination. The receptors were sampled from a man aged 50 to 60 who received an inactivated influenza vaccine. CDR3s include the opening cysteine and the closing phenylalanine or tryptophan. Each record gives: V gene, CDR3 length, clone size, J gene, D gene, CDR3 DNA, CDR3 protein. The D gene is left open where the match is weak. Size tells how often a clone was seen (once, few, many) or the class of an expanded clone, and some rows leave it out.

>TRBV20-1|14|NA|TRBJ2-5|TRBD1
TGCAGTGCTCCGAACAGGGGAAGGGGAGAGACCCAGTACTTC
CSAPNRGRGETQYF
>TRBV29-1|15|NA|TRBJ1-2|TRBD1
TGCAGCGTTGAAATTGAAAACAGGGGGAGCGGTGGCTACACCTTC
CSVEIENRGSGGYTF
>TRBV6-1|13|NA|TRBJ1-6|TRBD1
TGTGCCAGCAGGGACAGGGTAGAGTCACCCCTCCACTTT
CASRDRVESPLHF
>TRBV20-1|15|NA|TRBJ2-3|NA
TGCAGTGCTTGGGGGGGGGCTCTTCGCACAGATACGCAGTATTTT
CSAWGGALRTDTQYF
>TRBV7-9|14|few|TRBJ2-7|TRBD1
TGTGCCAGCAGCACCGGGACAGGCCCGGAGGAGCAGTACTTC
CASSTGTGPEEQYF
>TRBV6-5|13|NA|TRBJ2-7|NA
TGTGCCAGCAGTTACTCGATGGAATACGAGCAGAACTTC
CASSYSMEYEQNF
>TRBV6-2/TRBV6-3|19|few|TRBJ2-1|NA
TGTGCCAGCAGTCTCCAGCCAGGAGCGGTCCTAAGCTCCTACAATGAGCAGTTCTTC
CASSLQPGAVLSSYNEQFF
>TRBV6-1|17|NA|TRBJ1-1|TRBD1
TGTGCCAGCAGGTTCCGAGGACAGGGGGCAAAGAACACTGAAGCTTTCTTT
CASRFRGQGAKNTEAFF
>TRBV11-2|16|NA|TRBJ2-3|TRBD2
TGTGCCAGCAGCTTAGTCGCCGGGGGGGCCGTAGATACGCAGTATTTT
CASSLVAGGAVDTQYF
>TRBV6-2/TRBV6-3|14|few|TRBJ2-1|TRBD2
TGTGCCAGCAGCCCCGCTGGACTAGCGGGGGTTCAGTTCTTC
CASSPAGLAGVQFF
>TRBV5-1|17|few|TRBJ2-3|TRBD2
TGCGCCAGCAGCTTGGGTCCCCTGGGGAGCGGGAAAGATACGCAGTATTTT
CASSLGPLGSGKDTQYF
>TRBV6-1|14|many|TRBJ1-5|NA
TGTGCCAGCAGTAGGACAGCTAGCAATCAGCCCCAGCATTTT
CASSRTASNQPQHF
>TRBV7-7|15|many|TRBJ2-2|TRBD1
TGTGCTAGCAGAGGGGGACAGGGTAACACCGGGGAGCTGTTTTTT
CASRGGQGNTGELFF
>TRBV7-9|13|NA|TRBJ1-1|NA
TGTGCCAGCAGCGCGCAGGGCTCCCCTGAAGCTTTCTTT
CASSAQGSPEAFF
>TRBV12-3/TRBV12-4|14|few|TRBJ1-4|TRBD1
TGTGCCAGCAGTTATCAGGGGGGCGATGAAAAACTGTTTTTT
CASSYQGGDEKLFF
>TRBV20-1|13|NA|TRBJ2-7|NA
TGCAGTGCTAGCTTCGCGGTTTCCTACGAGCAGTACTTC
CSASFAVSYEQYF
>TRBV9|15|many|TRBJ1-1|NA
TGTGCCAGCAGCGTAGGAAGTCAGTCGAGCACTGAAGCTTTCTTT
CASSVGSQSSTEAFF
>TRBV29-1|14|NA|TRBJ2-1|TRBD1
TGCAGCGTTAAACAGGGGCTGCTTAGAGATGAGCAGTTCTTC
CSVKQGLLRDEQFF
>TRBV6-2/TRBV6-3|15|NA|TRBJ2-7|TRBD1
TGTGCCAGCAGTTCGTCGGACAGGGGGCCCTACGAGCAGTACTTC
CASSSSDRGPYEQYF
>TRBV20-1|14|NA|TRBJ2-7|TRBD2
TGCAGTGCGGAACTAGCGGGAGGGCAGCGCGAGCAGTACTTC
CSAELAGGQREQYF
>TRBV12-3/TRBV12-4|15|few|TRBJ1-6|TRBD1
TGTGCCAGCAGTTTAGAGACAGGGGCCAATTCACCCCTCCACTTT
CASSLETGANSPLHF
>TRBV5-1|14|NA|TRBJ2-7|TRBD1
TGCGCCAGCGGTAAGGGGGCCGCCAACTACGAGCAGTACTTC
CASGKGAANYEQYF
>TRBV5-1|16|NA|TRBJ2-5|TRBD1
TGCGCCAGCAGCCCCCGGACAGGGTTCGCTCAGGAGACCCAGTACTTC
CASSPRTGFAQETQYF
>TRBV2|20|NA|TRBJ2-5|TRBD2
TGTGCCAGCAGCCAAAACCGTGGGACTAGCGGGAGGGCCGTCCAAGAGACCCAGTACTTC
CASSQNRGTSGRAVQETQYF
>TRBV5-6|14|NA|TRBJ1-3|NA
TGTGCCAGCAGCTTGGGGGACACTGGAAACACCATATATTTT
CASSLGDTGNTIYF
>TRBV27|15|few|TRBJ2-2|TRBD2
TGTGCCAGCAGTCCCGGACTAGTCGGCACCGGGGAGCTGTTTTTT
CASSPGLVGTGELFF
>TRBV2|16|NA|TRBJ1-1|NA
TGTGCCAGTCCTAGGCCAGCGGTGGGGGGGAACACTGAAGCTTTCTTT
CASPRPAVGGNTEAFF
>TRBV10-3|15|few|TRBJ2-1|NA
TGTGCCATCAGTGAAATAGCGGTAACCTACAATGAGCAGTTCTTC
CAISEIAVTYNEQFF
>TRBV18|15|NA|TRBJ2-5|TRBD1
TGTGCCAGCTCACTCGGGACAGGGGTTTCAGAGACCCAGTACTTC
CASSLGTGVSETQYF
>TRBV2|15|NA|TRBJ2-7|TRBD1
TGTGCCAGCAGCGGAACGACAGGGCGGCCCTACGAGCAGTACTTC
CASSGTTGRPYEQYF
>TRBV6-5|16|NA|TRBJ2-7|TRBD1
TGTGCCAGCAGTTACAGCGGAGGACAGGGGGTCTACGAGCAGTACTTC
CASSYSGGQGVYEQYF